These 5 T cell receptor beta chains were all obtained from the same sample, sequenced in a study of T-cell reconstitution after alpha-beta-depleted transplantation in children. Molecular barcoding with unique molecular identifiers was used for the TCRbeta library. TCRdb re-called the PCR reads through MiXCR, storing one row per CDR3 protein. This sample has 500,000 or so distinct CDR3 sequences, with approximately 29% found just once. The specimen comprised PBMCs from the stem cell graft donor, sampled from the stem cell graft. These receptors were taken from a human donor who donated a stem cell graft to a child with aplastic anemia.

This clonotype has only a few counts. This sequence joins TRBV6-1 and TRBJ1-3, with D uncertain. Between the trimmed V and J ends, which lost 6 bases and 0 bases, there was a span of 9 bases. This CDR3 comprises 14 residues. Per germline, CDR1 MNHNS and CDR2 SASEGT. The CDR3 reads CASRSGSSGNTIYF. CDR3 in DNA: TGTGCCAGCAGGAGTGGAAGCTCTGGAAACACCATATATTTT.

The rearrangement links TRBV11-2 to TRBJ2-1; 7 bases are a match to TRBD2. From germline, CDR1 is SGHAT and CDR2 FQNNGV. The CDR3 length is 17 residues. V was clipped by 0 bases and J by 1 base; unmatched bases: 6. CDR3 nucleotide sequence: TGTGCCAGCAGCTTAGAGCCTAGCGGAGCTTCCTACAATGAGCAGTTCTTC. As protein: CASSLEPSGASYNEQFF.

This clonotype has just one count. The rearrangement uses TRBV3-1 and TRBJ2-1; D remains unclear. In germline, CDR1 is LGHDT, CDR2 YNNKEL (reference sequence). The CDR3 is 13 residues long. Trimming left V 6 bases short and J 8 bases short, with 14 bases between. The CDR3 spells CASSQTPTDEQFF. In nucleotides, the CDR3 is TGTGCCAGCAGTCAGACTCCAACCGATGAGCAGTTCTTC.

Only a few counts were recorded for this clonotype. The gene calls are TRBV29-1 and TRBJ2-5; D ambiguous. Germline CDR1 SQVTM, CDR2 ANQGSEA. Trimming stripped 2 bases from V and 1 base from J, with 8 bases between. The length of the CDR3 is 13 residues. The CDR3 sequence is CSVEKGFQETQYF. CDR3 nucleotides: TGCAGCGTTGAAAAAGGGTTCCAAGAGACCCAGTACTTC.

This clonotype was seen more than once but under ten times. This chain joins TRBV6-6 and TRBJ1-2, with 7 bases matching TRBD1. Per the germline V gene, CDR1 is MNHNY and CDR2 is SVGAGI (reference sequence). This CDR3 region has 13 residues. With V trimmed by 6 bases and J by 2 bases, 3 bases remained unmatched. The CDR3 DNA reads as TGTGCCAGCAGAACAGGGGAGAACTATGGCTACACCTTC. This encodes CASRTGENYGYTF.